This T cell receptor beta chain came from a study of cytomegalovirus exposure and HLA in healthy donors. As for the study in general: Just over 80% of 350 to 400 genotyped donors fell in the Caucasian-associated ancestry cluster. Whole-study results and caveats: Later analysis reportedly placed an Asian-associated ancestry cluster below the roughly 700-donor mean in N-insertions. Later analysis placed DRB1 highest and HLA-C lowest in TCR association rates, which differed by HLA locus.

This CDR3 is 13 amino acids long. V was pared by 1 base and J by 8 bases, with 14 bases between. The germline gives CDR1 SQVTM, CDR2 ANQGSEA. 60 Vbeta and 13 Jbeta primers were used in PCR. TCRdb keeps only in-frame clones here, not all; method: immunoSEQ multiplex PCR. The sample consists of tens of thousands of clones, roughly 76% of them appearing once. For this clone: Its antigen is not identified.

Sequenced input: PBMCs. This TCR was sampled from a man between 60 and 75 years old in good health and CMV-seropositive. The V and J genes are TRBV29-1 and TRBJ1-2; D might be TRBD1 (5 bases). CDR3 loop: CSVEGGRAGGYTF. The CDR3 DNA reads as TGCAGCGTTGAAGGGGGGAGGGCGGGCGGCTACACCTTC.